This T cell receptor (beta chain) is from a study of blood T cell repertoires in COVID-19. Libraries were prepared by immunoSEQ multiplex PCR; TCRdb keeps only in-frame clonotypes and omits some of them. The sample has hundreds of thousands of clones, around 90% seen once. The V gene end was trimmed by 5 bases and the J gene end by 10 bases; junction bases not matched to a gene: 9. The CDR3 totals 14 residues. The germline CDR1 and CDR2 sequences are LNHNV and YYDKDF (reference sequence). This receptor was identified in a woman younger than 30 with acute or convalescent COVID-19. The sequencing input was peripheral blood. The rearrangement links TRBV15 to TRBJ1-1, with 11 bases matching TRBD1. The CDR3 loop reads CATSSRTGGFVAFF. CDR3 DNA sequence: TGTGCCACCAGCTCCCGGACAGGGGGCTTCGTAGCTTTCTTT. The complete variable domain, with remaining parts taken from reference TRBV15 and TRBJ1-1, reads DAMVIQNPRYQVTQFGKPVTLSCSQTLNHNVMYWYQQKSSQAPKLLFHYYDKDFNNEADTPDNFQSRRPNTSFCFLDIRSPGLGDTAMYLCATSSRTGGFVAFFGQGTRLTVV.